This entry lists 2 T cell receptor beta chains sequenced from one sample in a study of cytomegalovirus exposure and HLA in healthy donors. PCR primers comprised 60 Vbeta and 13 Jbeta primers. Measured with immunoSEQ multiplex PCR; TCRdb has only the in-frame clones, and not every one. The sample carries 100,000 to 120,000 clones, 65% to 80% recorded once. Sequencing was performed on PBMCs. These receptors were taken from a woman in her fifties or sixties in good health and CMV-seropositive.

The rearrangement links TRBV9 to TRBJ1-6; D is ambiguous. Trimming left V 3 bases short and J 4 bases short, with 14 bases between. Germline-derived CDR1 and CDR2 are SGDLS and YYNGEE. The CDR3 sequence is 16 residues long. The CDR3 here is CASSASRQDYNSPLHF. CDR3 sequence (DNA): TGTGCCAGCAGCGCCTCCCGGCAGGATTATAATTCACCCCTCCACTTT.

The CDR3 sequence is CSVEGLAAYEQYF. As DNA, the CDR3 is TGCAGCGTTGAAGGGCTAGCGGCCTACGAGCAGTACTTC. V is TRBV29-1 and J is TRBJ2-7, with 7 positions matching TRBD2. The V segment lost 1 base and the J segment 2 bases; nucleotides outside the gene matches: 2. Germline-derived CDR1 and CDR2 are SQVTM and ANQGSEA. CDR3 length: 13 residues.